This T cell receptor (beta chain) was observed in a study of T cell responses to AZD1222 COVID-19 vaccine. Findings and limits, study-wide: Sampling that yielded the repertoires occurred only after the peak T cell response. Clonal diversity may have been underestimated in mostly white British donors. Of spike-specific TCRs, nearly half reportedly target regions left unmutated in variants. Spike-specific TCR breadth and depth both grew after two AZD1222 doses.

The V gene lost 0 bases and the J gene lost 2 bases, with 17 bases spanning the gap. The CDR3 extends over 18 amino acids. Germline loops: CDR1 SGHTA, CDR2 FQGNSA. Sequencing was performed with immunoSEQ multiplex PCR; in TCRdb, only in-frame clones are kept and a portion is missing. The data contain fewer than 110,000 clones, roughly 90% of them singletons. In regard to this clone: Its antigen is as yet unknown.

The TCR comes from an adult in good health. This chain links TRBV7-2 with TRBJ2-1, with D possibly TRBD1 on 7 matching bases. The sample was peripheral blood, taken on day 0 of AZD1222 vaccination. Here the CDR3 reads CASSLALGGQGAYNEQFF. The CDR3 nucleotides read TGTGCCAGCAGCTTAGCCCTAGGGGGGCAGGGGGCCTACAATGAGCAGTTCTTC. Supplemented by reference TRBV7-2 and TRBJ2-1, the full variable domain reads GAGVSQSPSNKVTEKGKDVELRCDPISGHTALYWYRQSLGQGLEFLIYFQGNSAPDKSGLPSDRFSAERTGGSVSTLTIQRTQQEDSAVYLCASSLALGGQGAYNEQFFGPGTRLTVL.